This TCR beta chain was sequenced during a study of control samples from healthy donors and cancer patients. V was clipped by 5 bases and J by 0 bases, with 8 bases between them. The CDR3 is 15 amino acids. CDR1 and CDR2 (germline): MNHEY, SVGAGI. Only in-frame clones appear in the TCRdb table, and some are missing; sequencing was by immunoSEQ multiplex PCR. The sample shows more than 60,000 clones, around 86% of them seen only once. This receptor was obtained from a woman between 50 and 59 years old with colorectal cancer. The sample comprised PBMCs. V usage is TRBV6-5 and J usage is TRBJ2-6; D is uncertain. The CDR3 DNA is TGTGCCAGCAGTAAACGGGTCTCTGGGGCCAACGTCCTGACTTTC. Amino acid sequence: CASSKRVSGANVLTF.